Each of the 19 T cell receptor beta chains below was sequenced from the same sample in a study of blood T cell repertoires in COVID-19. Assay: immunoSEQ multiplex PCR; the TCRdb copy retains only in-frame clones and omits some. Of more than 140,000 clones in the sample, roughly 86% were seen once. The sequenced sample consisted of peripheral blood. The receptors come from a woman aged 55-69 years with acute or convalescent COVID-19.

The V and J genes are TRBV9 and TRBJ2-1, with 11 bases identical to TRBD2. CDR3 size: 15 residues. V trimming: 2 bases; J trimming: 9 bases; junction bases outside the gene matches: 7. Per germline, CDR1 SGDLS and CDR2 YYNGEE. CDR3 sequence (DNA): TGTGCCAGCAGCGTCTTAGCGGGGGGGCCCGGTGAGCAGTTCTTC. Its translation is CASSVLAGGPGEQFF.

The chain recombines TRBV30 with TRBJ2-5; D might be TRBD1 (5 bases). Germline values: CDR1 GTSNPN, CDR2 SVGIG (reference sequence). V lost 3 bases and J lost 4, with 15 bases in between. The CDR3 is 14 amino acids. Here the CDR3 DNA reads TGTGCCTGGAGACCCCAGGGTAGCCCAGAGACCCAGTACTTC. As protein: CAWRPQGSPETQYF. The variable domain in full, completed from reference TRBV30 and TRBJ2-5, reads SQTIHQWPATLVQPVGSPLSLECTVEGTSNPNLYWYRQAAGRGLQLLFYSVGIGQISSEVPQNLSASRPQDRQFILSSKKLLLSDSGFYLCAWRPQGSPETQYFGPGTRLLVL.

The genes are TRBV19 and TRBJ2-3; 8 bases are shared with TRBD2. The CDR3 extends over 17 amino acids. The ends lost 3 bases at V and 7 bases at J; junction bases unmatched: 15. Germline V gene data show CDR1 as LNHDA and CDR2 as SQIVND (reference sequence). CDR3 coding DNA: TGTGCCAGTAGTATCCTTTCCGGGGGGGGTACATCAAATACGCAGTATTTT. Translation gives CASSILSGGGTSNTQYF.

Of note for this clone: No DNA is shown, since the ends of the CDR3 on it are uncertain; the CDR3 is the one TCRdb lists. V gene TRBV28 combines with J gene TRBJ2-5; the table calls TRBD2, which could not be checked here. The CDR3 has 17 amino acids, counting both end residues. Germline CDR1 is MDHEN and CDR2 is SYDVKM. The CDR3 reads CASSSSSRPTSRETQYF.

The genes are TRBV3-1 (or the pseudogene TRBV3-2) and TRBJ2-7; 15 nucleotides match TRBD2. The CDR3 is made up of 15 amino acids. Per the germline V gene, CDR1 is LGHDT and CDR2 is YNNKEL (reference sequence). With V trimmed by 6 bases and J by 1 base, 1 base remained unmatched. The CDR3 DNA is TGTGCCAGCAGGGGACTAGCGGGGGGATCCTACGAGCAGTACTTC. Protein: CASRGLAGGSYEQYF.

This clone has more than one count but fewer than ten. The genes are TRBV5-1 and TRBJ2-7; weak D call: TRBD2 (7 bases). Germline loops: CDR1 SGHRS, CDR2 YFSETQ. CDR3 size: 17 residues. Trimming removed 0 bases from V and 1 base from J, with 17 bases in between. CDR3 DNA: TGCGCCAGCAGCTTGGGCCTACAGGGAGGGGATTCCTACGAGCAGTACTTC. It encodes CASSLGLQGGDSYEQYF. The variable domain in full, completed from reference TRBV5-1 and TRBJ2-7, reads KAGVTQTPRYLIKTRGQQVTLSCSPISGHRSVSWYQQTPGQGLQFLFEYFSETQRNKGNFPGRFSGRQFSNSRSEMNVSTLELGDSALYLCASSLGLQGGDSYEQYFGPGTRLTVT.

The chain is built from TRBV6-5 and TRBJ1-5, with 8 bases that match TRBD1. J lost 6 bases, V lost 5 bases, and 9 bases had no gene match. This CDR3 contains 15 residues. Per germline, CDR1 MNHEY and CDR2 SVGAGI. The CDR3 region has the DNA TGTGCCAGCAGTCTGCTGCAGGGGGCCGGTCAGCCCCAGCATTTT. Translated: CASSLLQGAGQPQHF.

This chain joins TRBV28 and TRBJ2-7, with TRBD1 matching 9 bases. This CDR3 spans 13 amino acids. Losses at the gene ends were 4 bases for V and 2 bases for J; bases not matched to a gene: 0. The V gene's germline CDR1 is MDHEN and CDR2 SYDVKM. The CDR3 nucleotides are TGTGCCAGCAGTTGGGACAGGGCCTACGAGCAGTACTTC. Translating gives CASSWDRAYEQYF.

The J gene is TRBJ1-2, the V gene TRBV15, with 7 bases matching TRBD1. This CDR3 has 15 amino acids. The germline V gene has CDR1 LNHNV and CDR2 YYDKDF (reference sequence). V shed 0 bases and J 7 bases; nucleotides not matched to a gene: 8. DNA of the CDR3: TGTGCCACCAGCAGAGATAGGGCAGGGGGAGGTGGCTACACCTTC. This encodes CATSRDRAGGGGYTF.

This chain joins TRBV4-3 and TRBJ2-1; 7 nucleotides line up with TRBD1. Trimming at V came to 1 base and at J to 4 bases, leaving 4 bases not matched to a gene. This CDR3 has 15 residues. Germline-derived CDR1 and CDR2 are LGHNA and YSLEER. The CDR3 region has the DNA TGCGCCAGCAGCCAAGGAGGACAGGCTTACAATGAGCAGTTCTTC. Translating gives CASSQGGQAYNEQFF.

The V and J genes are TRBV5-4 and TRBJ2-5; 8 bases are shared with TRBD1. This CDR3 has 15 residues. CDR1 is SGHNT and CDR2 is YYREEE in the germline V gene (reference sequence). Trimming cost V 4 bases and J 4 bases; bases outside gene matches: 9. The CDR3 nucleotides are TGTGCCAGCAGCAGTCTGACAGGGGAAGTAGAGACCCAGTACTTC. It is translated as CASSSLTGEVETQYF.

The J gene is TRBJ1-1, the V gene TRBV6-1; D is unclear. Germline V gene sequence: CDR1 MNHNS, CDR2 SASEGT. V was cut by 2 bases and J by 2 bases, with 9 bases left in between. The CDR3 contains 14 residues. In nucleotides, the CDR3 is TGTGCCAGCAGTGAACTGCTATTTAACACTGAAGCTTTCTTT. Encoded protein: CASSELLFNTEAFF.

The genes are TRBV6-2 or TRBV6-3 and TRBJ2-5; 12 bases agree with TRBD2. Germline assignment: CDR1 MNHEY and CDR2 SVGEGT. The V and J ends lost 6 bases and 5 bases, in that order; junction bases with no gene match: 10. The CDR3 extends over 16 amino acids. The CDR3 here is CASSTRLAGAVETQYF. CDR3 nucleotides: TGTGCCAGCAGCACAAGACTAGCGGGGGCAGTGGAGACCCAGTACTTC.

The chain couples TRBV19 to TRBJ1-2, with 10 positions matching TRBD1. CDR1 LNHDA and CDR2 SQIVND come from the germline V gene (reference sequence). The CDR3 is 17 amino acids. Trimming took 3 bases from V and 0 from J; bases not matched to a gene: 7. CDR3 in amino acids: CASSITGTGEANYGYTF. CDR3 DNA: TGTGCCAGTAGTATCACCGGGACAGGGGAGGCTAACTATGGCTACACCTTC.

The gene calls are TRBV3-1 (or the pseudogene TRBV3-2) and TRBJ1-1; D is perhaps TRBD1 (5 bases). The V gene's germline CDR1 is LGHDT and CDR2 YNNKEL (reference sequence). This CDR3 has 14 residues. Trimming removed 6 bases at V and 3 bases at J, with 14 bases between. The CDR3 loop reads CASSTGGAHTEAFF. For the CDR3, the DNA is TGTGCCAGCAGTACAGGAGGGGCCCACACTGAAGCTTTCTTT.

This rearrangement joins TRBV10-3 to TRBJ1-1; D unclear. The V end lost 3 bases, the J end lost 11 bases, and 13 bases lay between the germline ends. The CDR3 spans 12 residues. The germline CDR1 and CDR2 sequences are ENHRY and SYGVKD. The CDR3 region is CAISEPGVEAFF. The CDR3 nucleotides are TGTGCCATCAGTGAACCGGGAGTAGAGGCTTTCTTT.

This clone was picked up many times. This CDR3 reads CATSSENYGYTF. CDR3 sequence (DNA): TGTGCCACCAGCAGCGAGAACTATGGCTACACCTTC. The chain is built from TRBV15 and TRBJ1-2, with D unresolved. The CDR3 loop spans 12 amino acids. V lost 3 bases and J 2 bases, leaving 4 bases between the germline ends. Per the germline V gene, CDR1 is LNHNV and CDR2 is YYDKDF (reference sequence). The whole variable domain, filled in from reference TRBV15 and TRBJ1-2, reads DAMVIQNPRYQVTQFGKPVTLSCSQTLNHNVMYWYQQKSSQAPKLLFHYYDKDFNNEADTPDNFQSRRPNTSFCFLDIRSPGLGDTAMYLCATSSENYGYTFGSGTRLTVV.

This clone was detected only a few times. The rearrangement uses TRBV28 and TRBJ2-7, with unresolved D. The V end lost 3 bases, the J end lost 3 bases, and 9 bases lay between the germline ends. The CDR3 sequence is 13 residues long. The germline V gene encodes CDR1 MDHEN and CDR2 SYDVKM. In DNA, the CDR3 is TGTGCCAGCAGTTTTACAGCTAACTACGAGCAGTACTTC. Translation: CASSFTANYEQYF.

This clone came up once. This sequence joins TRBV30 and TRBJ1-1, with TRBD1 matching 7 bases. The CDR3 spans 13 residues. J lost 1 base, V lost 3 bases, and 2 bases had no gene match. Germline CDR1 is GTSNPN and CDR2 is SVGIG (reference sequence). The CDR3 spells CAWSGQANTEAFF. The CDR3 nucleotides are TGTGCCTGGAGCGGACAGGCGAACACTGAAGCTTTCTTT.